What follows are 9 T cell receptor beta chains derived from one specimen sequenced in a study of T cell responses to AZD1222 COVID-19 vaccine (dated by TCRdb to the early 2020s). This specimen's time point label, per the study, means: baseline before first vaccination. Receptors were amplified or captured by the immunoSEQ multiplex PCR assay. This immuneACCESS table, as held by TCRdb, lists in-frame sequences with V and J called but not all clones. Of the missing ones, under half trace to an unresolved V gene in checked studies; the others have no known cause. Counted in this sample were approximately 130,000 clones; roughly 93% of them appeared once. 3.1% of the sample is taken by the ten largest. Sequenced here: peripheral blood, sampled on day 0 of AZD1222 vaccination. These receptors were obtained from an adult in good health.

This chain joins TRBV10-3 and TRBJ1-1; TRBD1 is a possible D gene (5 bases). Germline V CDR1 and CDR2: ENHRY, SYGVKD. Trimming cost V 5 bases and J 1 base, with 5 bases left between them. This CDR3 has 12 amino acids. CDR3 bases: TGTGCCATCAGTCAGGGGAACACTGAAGCTTTCTTT. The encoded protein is CAISQGNTEAFF.

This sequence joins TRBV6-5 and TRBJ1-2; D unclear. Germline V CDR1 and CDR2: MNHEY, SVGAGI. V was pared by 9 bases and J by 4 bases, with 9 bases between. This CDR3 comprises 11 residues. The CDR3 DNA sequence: TGTGCCAGTTATCGGGGCTATGGCTACACCTTC. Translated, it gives CASYRGYGYTF.

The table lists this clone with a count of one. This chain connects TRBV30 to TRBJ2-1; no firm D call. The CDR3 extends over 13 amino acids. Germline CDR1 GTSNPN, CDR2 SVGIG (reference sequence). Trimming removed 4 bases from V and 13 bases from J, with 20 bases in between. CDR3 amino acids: CAWKVLLSSGQFF. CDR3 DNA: TGTGCCTGGAAAGTGCTACTCTCATCCGGCCAGTTCTTC.

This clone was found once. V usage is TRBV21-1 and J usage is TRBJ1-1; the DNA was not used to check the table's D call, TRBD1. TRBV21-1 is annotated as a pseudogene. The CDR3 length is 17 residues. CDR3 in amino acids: CASSKAPRQGAWTEAFF. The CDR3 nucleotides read TGTGCCAGCAGCAAAGCCCCCCGACAGGGGGCCTGGACTGAAGCTTTCTTT.

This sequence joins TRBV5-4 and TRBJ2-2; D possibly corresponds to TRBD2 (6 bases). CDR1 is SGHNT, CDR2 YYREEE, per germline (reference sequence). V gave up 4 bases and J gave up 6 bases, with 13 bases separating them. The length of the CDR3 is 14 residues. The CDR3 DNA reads TGTGCCAGCAGCGTGTACGGGAGTCCCGGGGAGCTGTTTTTT. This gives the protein CASSVYGSPGELFF.

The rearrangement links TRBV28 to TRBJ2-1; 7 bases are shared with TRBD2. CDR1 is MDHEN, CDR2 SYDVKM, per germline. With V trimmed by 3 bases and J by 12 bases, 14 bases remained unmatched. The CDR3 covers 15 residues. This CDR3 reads CASSFFAGDGSGQFF. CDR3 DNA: TGTGCCAGCAGTTTTTTTGCGGGAGACGGTAGCGGGCAGTTCTTC.

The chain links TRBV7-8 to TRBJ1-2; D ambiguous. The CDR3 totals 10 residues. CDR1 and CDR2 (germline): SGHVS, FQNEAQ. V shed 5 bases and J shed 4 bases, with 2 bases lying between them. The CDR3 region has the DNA TGTGCCAGCAGCCGCTATGGCTACACCTTC. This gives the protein CASSRYGYTF.

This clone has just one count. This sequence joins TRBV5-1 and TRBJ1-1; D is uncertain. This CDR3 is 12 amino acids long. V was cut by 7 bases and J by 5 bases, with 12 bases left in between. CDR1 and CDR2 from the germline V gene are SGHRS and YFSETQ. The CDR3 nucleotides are TGCGCCAGCCGTTGGGGAGGTACTGAAGCTTTCTTT. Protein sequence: CASRWGGTEAFF.

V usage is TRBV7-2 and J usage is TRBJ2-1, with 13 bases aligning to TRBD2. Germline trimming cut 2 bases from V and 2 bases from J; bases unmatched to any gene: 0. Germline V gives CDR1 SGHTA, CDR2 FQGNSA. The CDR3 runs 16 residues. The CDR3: CASSLTSGRAYNEQFF. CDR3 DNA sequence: TGTGCCAGCAGCTTAACTAGCGGGAGGGCCTACAATGAGCAGTTCTTC.